This is a list of T cell receptor beta chains from one sample in a study of T cells after yellow fever vaccination. TCRdb ran MiXCR on the 5' RACE reads and lists one entry per CDR3 protein. The table includes 550,000 to 750,000 distinct CDR3 sequences, about 14% detected once. Material: PBMCs, obtained on the day of the yellow fever booster vaccination. Every receptor here comes from a young man who received the YFV17D yellow fever vaccine. Both conserved end residues are part of each CDR3. Each record gives: CDR3 protein, CDR3 DNA, J gene, clone size, D gene, V gene. D genes are given only for firm matches. Clone sizes are given selectively: once, few, many, or a class where the clone is expanded.

CASSKHGQGLPEQYF | TGTGCCAGCAGCAAACACGGACAGGGCCTACCCGAGCAGTACTTC | TRBJ2-7 | - | TRBD1 | TRBV7-2
CASSLPLRGGYSYNEQFF | TGTGCCAGCAGCTTACCCCTTCGCGGGGGATACTCCTACAATGAGCAGTTCTTC | TRBJ2-1 | - | TRBD2 | TRBV11-2
CASSWGTSGRDEQFF | TGTGCCAGCAGCTGGGGTACTAGCGGGCGCGATGAGCAGTTCTTC | TRBJ2-1 | - | TRBD2 | TRBV9
CSASVGTGEETQYF | TGCAGTGCTAGCGTAGGGACAGGGGAAGAGACCCAGTACTTC | TRBJ2-5 | - | TRBD1 | TRBV20-1
CASSLAGVVINEQFF | TGCGCCAGCAGCTTGGCAGGGGTTGTAATCAATGAGCAGTTCTTC | TRBJ2-1 | many | - | TRBV5-1
CASSHRREAYNEQFF | TGTGCCAGCAGCCATCGCCGGGAGGCATACAATGAGCAGTTCTTC | TRBJ2-1 | many | TRBD2 | TRBV4-2
CASSSSIGTYEQYF | TGCGCCAGCAGCTCCTCGATAGGGACGTACGAGCAGTACTTC | TRBJ2-7 | few | - | TRBV4-3
CASSHRGALNTEAFF | TGTGCCAGCAGCCACCGTGGCGCGCTGAACACTGAAGCTTTCTTT | TRBJ1-1 | few | - | TRBV3-1
CASSRRGAGTGELFF | TGTGCCAGCAGCCGCAGAGGGGCCGGGACCGGGGAGCTGTTTTTT | TRBJ2-2 | - | - | TRBV11-3
CASSFFSREPSAEAFF | TGTGCCAGCAGCTTTTTTTCTCGTGAGCCTTCAGCTGAAGCTTTCTTT | TRBJ1-1 | - | - | TRBV11-2
CASSGPSGGVYNEQFF | TGTGCCAGCAGTGGTCCCTCGGGCGGGGTTTACAATGAGCAGTTCTTC | TRBJ2-1 | few | - | TRBV2
CASSSRRGITDTQYF | TGTGCCAGCAGCTCTCGCCGCGGGATCACAGATACGCAGTATTTT | TRBJ2-3 | few | - | TRBV5-6
CASSSGQGPGELFF | TGCGCCAGCAGCTCGGGACAGGGGCCCGGGGAGCTGTTTTTT | TRBJ2-2 | - | TRBD1 | TRBV5-1
CAVGGSKNIQYF | TGTGCCGTCGGAGGTAGCAAAAACATTCAGTACTTC | TRBJ2-4 | - | - | TRBV6-5
CASSPGANSYNEQFF | TGTGCCAGCAGTCCTGGGGCTAACTCCTACAATGAGCAGTTCTTC | TRBJ2-1 | few | - | TRBV7-2
CSARALGSDIPGLWGYTF | TGCAGTGCTAGAGCCTTAGGGTCGGACATTCCTGGATTGTGGGGCTACACCTTC | TRBJ1-2 | once | - | TRBV20-1
CASSLATSQETQYF | TGCGCCAGCAGCTTGGCCACTAGCCAAGAGACCCAGTACTTC | TRBJ2-5 | - | - | TRBV5-1
CSARLAGGPETQYF | TGCAGCGCCAGACTAGCGGGAGGCCCAGAGACCCAGTACTTC | TRBJ2-5 | few | TRBD2 | TRBV29-1
CASSSDGGSGELFF | TGTGCCAGCAGCTCCGATGGAGGGTCCGGGGAGCTGTTTTTT | TRBJ2-2 | - | - | TRBV7-2
CASSLSREGTEAFF | TGTGCCAGCAGCTTGTCCAGGGAAGGGACTGAAGCTTTCTTT | TRBJ1-1 | many | - | TRBV7-8
CASSLERGQNQPQHF | TGTGCCAGCAGCTTAGAGAGAGGGCAGAATCAGCCCCAGCATTTT | TRBJ1-5 | many | - | TRBV7-2
CASSPPGGRAGDTQYF | TGTGCCAGCAGCCCCCCGGGCGGGAGGGCCGGAGATACGCAGTATTTT | TRBJ2-3 | few | TRBD2 | TRBV6-2/TRBV6-3
CSASFHSTGANVLTF | TGCAGTGCTAGTTTTCACAGCACTGGGGCCAACGTCCTGACTTTC | TRBJ2-6 | few | - | TRBV20-1
CATSRESSGSPWNEQFF | TGTGCCACCAGCAGAGAATCTAGCGGGTCGCCTTGGAATGAGCAGTTCTTC | TRBJ2-1 | - | TRBD2 | TRBV15
CASRDQGNLETQYF | TGTGCCAGCAGGGATCAGGGAAACTTGGAGACCCAGTACTTC | TRBJ2-5 | few | - | TRBV5-6
CASSPYGVGGNQPQHF | TGTGCCAGCAGCCCCTATGGGGTGGGCGGCAATCAGCCCCAGCATTTT | TRBJ1-5 | few | - | TRBV7-6
CASSWMGNRDEQFF | TGTGCCAGCAGTTGGATGGGGAATCGTGATGAGCAGTTCTTC | TRBJ2-1 | - | - | TRBV7-2
CASSVRPKGEDTGELFF | TGTGCCAGCAGCGTTCGACCGAAGGGGGAGGACACCGGGGAGCTGTTTTTT | TRBJ2-2 | - | - | TRBV9
CSARGGTGEKYEQYF | TGCAGTGCTAGAGGGGGGACAGGGGAGAAGTACGAGCAGTACTTC | TRBJ2-7 | - | TRBD1 | TRBV20-1
CASSISGSYNEQFF | TGCGCCAGCAGCATAAGCGGGAGTTACAATGAGCAGTTCTTC | TRBJ2-1 | many | TRBD2 | TRBV5-1
CASTSQGTGELFF | TGTGCCAGCACATCTCAGGGCACCGGGGAGCTGTTTTTT | TRBJ2-2 | many | - | TRBV6-2/TRBV6-3
CASSQLSPAEAFF | TGTGCCAGCAGCCAACTCAGTCCGGCTGAAGCTTTCTTT | TRBJ1-1 | many | - | TRBV14
CASSPRGMQPQHF | TGTGCCAGTAGTCCCCGGGGGATGCAGCCCCAGCATTTT | TRBJ1-5 | - | - | TRBV19
CASSTIGPRDEQFF | TGTGCCAGCAGCACCATAGGTCCCCGAGATGAGCAGTTCTTC | TRBJ2-1 | - | - | TRBV11-2
CASSAFDLRDTQYF | TGTGCCAGCAGTGCCTTTGATCTGAGAGATACGCAGTATTTT | TRBJ2-3 | - | - | TRBV12-3/TRBV12-4
CASRPSGRTYEQYF | TGTGCCAGCAGACCCAGCGGGAGGACCTACGAGCAGTACTTC | TRBJ2-7 | - | TRBD2 | TRBV6-1
CATEGDANTGELFF | TGTGCCACCGAGGGAGACGCGAACACCGGGGAGCTGTTTTTT | TRBJ2-2 | - | - | TRBV30
CASSLARGRGTNEKLFF | TGTGCCAGCAGCTTAGCCAGGGGGCGCGGAACTAATGAAAAACTGTTTTTT | TRBJ1-4 | many | TRBD1 | TRBV7-2
CASSQDVETGSYNEQFF | TGTGCCAGCAGCCAAGATGTGGAGACAGGGTCCTACAATGAGCAGTTCTTC | TRBJ2-1 | - | TRBD1 | TRBV4-2
CASSRLAGDTQYF | TGTGCCAGCAGCAGACTAGCGGGAGATACGCAGTATTTT | TRBJ2-3 | many | TRBD2 | TRBV6-5
CAWSPGRITEAFF | TGTGCCTGGAGCCCTGGACGGATCACTGAAGCTTTCTTT | TRBJ1-1 | few | - | TRBV30
CSAPAEREFTDTQYF | TGCAGTGCTCCAGCGGAGCGGGAGTTCACAGATACGCAGTATTTT | TRBJ2-3 | few | TRBD2 | TRBV20-1
CASSRHTLAGANTEAFF | TGCGCCAGCAGCCGCCACACTCTGGCGGGGGCGAACACTGAAGCTTTCTTT | TRBJ1-1 | - | - | TRBV4-3
CASSGEEREQFF | TGTGCCAGCAGTGGGGAGGAAAGGGAGCAGTTCTTC | TRBJ2-1 | few | - | TRBV28
CASSLGGIGQPQHF | TGTGCCAGCAGTTTAGGGGGGATAGGTCAGCCCCAGCATTTT | TRBJ1-5 | - | - | TRBV28